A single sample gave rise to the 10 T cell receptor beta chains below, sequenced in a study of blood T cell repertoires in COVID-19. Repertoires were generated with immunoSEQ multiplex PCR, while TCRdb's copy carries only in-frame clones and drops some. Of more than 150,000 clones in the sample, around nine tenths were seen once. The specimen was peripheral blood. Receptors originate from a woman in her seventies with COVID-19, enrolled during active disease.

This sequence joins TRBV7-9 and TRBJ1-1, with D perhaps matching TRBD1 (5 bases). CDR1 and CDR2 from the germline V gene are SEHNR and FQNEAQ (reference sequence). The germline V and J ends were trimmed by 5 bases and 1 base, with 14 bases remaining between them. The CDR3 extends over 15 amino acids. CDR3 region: CASSPVPTENTEAFF. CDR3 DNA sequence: TGTGCCAGCAGCCCGGTTCCGACAGAGAACACTGAAGCTTTCTTT.

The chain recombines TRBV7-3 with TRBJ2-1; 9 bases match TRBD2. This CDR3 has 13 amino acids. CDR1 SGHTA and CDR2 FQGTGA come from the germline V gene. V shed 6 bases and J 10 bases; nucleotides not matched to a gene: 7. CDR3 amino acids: CASRAVAGDEQFF. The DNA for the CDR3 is TGTGCCAGCAGGGCGGTAGCGGGAGACGAGCAGTTCTTC.

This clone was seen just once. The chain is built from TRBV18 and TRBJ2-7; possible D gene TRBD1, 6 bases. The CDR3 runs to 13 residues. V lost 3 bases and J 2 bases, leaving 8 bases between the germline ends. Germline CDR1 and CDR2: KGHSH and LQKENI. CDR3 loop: CASSPSGAYEQYF. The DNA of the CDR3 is TGTGCCAGCTCACCCTCAGGGGCCTACGAGCAGTACTTC.

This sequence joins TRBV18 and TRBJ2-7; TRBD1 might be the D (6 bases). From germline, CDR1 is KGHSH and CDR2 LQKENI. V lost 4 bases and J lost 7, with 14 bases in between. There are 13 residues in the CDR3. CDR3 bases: TGTGCCAGCTCACTACAGGGTCTCGGGGAGCAGTACTTC. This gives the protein CASSLQGLGEQYF.

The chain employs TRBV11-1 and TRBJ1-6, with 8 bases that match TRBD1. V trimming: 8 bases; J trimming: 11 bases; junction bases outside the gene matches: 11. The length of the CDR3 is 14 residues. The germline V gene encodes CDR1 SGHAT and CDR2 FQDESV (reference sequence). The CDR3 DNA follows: TGTGCCAGCGCTACTTTGCAGGGGGCTACACCCCTCCACTTT. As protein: CASATLQGATPLHF.

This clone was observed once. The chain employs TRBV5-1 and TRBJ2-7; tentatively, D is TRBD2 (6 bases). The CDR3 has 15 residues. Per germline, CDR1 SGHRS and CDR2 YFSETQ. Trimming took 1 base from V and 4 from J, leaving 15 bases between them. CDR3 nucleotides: TGCGCCAGCAGCTTGCAGCACGGGAGTCAGTACGAGCAGTACTTC. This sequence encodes CASSLQHGSQYEQYF.

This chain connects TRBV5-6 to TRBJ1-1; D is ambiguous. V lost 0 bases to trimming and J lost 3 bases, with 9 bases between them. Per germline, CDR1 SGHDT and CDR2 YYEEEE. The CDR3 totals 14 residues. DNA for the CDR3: TGTGCCAGCAGCTTGGGGCGAGGAGACACTGAAGCTTTCTTT. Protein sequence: CASSLGRGDTEAFF.

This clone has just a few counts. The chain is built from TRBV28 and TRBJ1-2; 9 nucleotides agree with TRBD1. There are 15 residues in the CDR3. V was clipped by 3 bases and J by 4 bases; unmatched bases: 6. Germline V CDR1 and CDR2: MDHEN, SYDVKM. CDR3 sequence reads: CASSFGGQGPYGYTF. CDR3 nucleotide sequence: TGTGCCAGCAGTTTTGGGGGACAGGGCCCCTATGGCTACACCTTC.

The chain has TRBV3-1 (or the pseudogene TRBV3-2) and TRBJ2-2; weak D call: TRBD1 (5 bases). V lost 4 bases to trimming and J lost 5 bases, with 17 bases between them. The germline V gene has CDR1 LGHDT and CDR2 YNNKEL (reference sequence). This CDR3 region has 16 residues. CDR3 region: CASSRAGQGMTGELFF. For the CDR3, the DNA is TGTGCCAGCAGCCGGGCCGGGCAGGGTATGACCGGGGAGCTGTTTTTT.

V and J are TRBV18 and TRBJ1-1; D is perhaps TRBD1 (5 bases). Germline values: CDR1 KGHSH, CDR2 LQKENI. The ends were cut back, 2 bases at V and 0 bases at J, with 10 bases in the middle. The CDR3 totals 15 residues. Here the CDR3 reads CASSPGDSLNTEAFF. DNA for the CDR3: TGTGCCAGCTCACCAGGCGACAGCCTGAACACTGAAGCTTTCTTT.